One TCR beta chain is described in this entry. Assay: immunoSEQ multiplex PCR; the TCRdb copy retains only in-frame clones and omits some. Here the sample spans approximately 65,000 clones, about nine tenths being singletons. The entry originates in a study of T cells after somatic rescue of genetic block. Trimming took 7 bases from V and 0 from J, leaving 12 bases between them. The CDR3 is made up of 14 amino acids. From germline, CDR1 is MNHEY and CDR2 SVGAGI. The specimen was peripheral blood mononuclear cells (PBMCs). The gene calls are TRBV6-5 and TRBJ1-1; D not resolved. This TCR derives from a middle-aged man. This chain's CDR3 is CASTGRRMNTEAFF. CDR3 nucleotide sequence: TGTGCCAGCACCGGCCGGAGGATGAACACTGAAGCTTTCTTT.